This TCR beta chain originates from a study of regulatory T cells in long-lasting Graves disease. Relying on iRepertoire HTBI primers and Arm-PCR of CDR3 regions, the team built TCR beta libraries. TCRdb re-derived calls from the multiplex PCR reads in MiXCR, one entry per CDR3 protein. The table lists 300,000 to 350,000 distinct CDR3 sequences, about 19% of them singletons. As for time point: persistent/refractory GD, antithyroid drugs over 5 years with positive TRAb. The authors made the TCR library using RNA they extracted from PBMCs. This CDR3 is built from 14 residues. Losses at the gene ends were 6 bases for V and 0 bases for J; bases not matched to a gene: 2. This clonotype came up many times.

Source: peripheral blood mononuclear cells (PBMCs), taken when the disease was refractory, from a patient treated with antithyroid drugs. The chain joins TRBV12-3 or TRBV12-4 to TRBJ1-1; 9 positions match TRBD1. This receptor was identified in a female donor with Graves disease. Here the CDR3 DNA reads TGTGCCAGCAGAAGGACAGGGGTGAACACTGAAGCTTTCTTT. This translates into CASRRTGVNTEAFF.